A single sample is the source of the 21 T cell receptor beta chains below, sequenced in a study of breast tumors, draining lymph nodes, adjacent tissues. TCRdb reprocessed the multiplex PCR reads with MiXCR, giving one entry per CDR3 protein. This sample has tens of thousands of distinct CDR3 sequences; about 60% occur once, and the top ten carry approximately 20%. The material sequenced was breast tumor tissue. These receptors all come from a female donor with breast cancer. Some clones in this sample may be carry-over from other donors' samples.

The chain is built from TRBV5-4 and TRBJ2-3; TRBD1 agrees at 7 bases. Germline assignment: CDR1 SGHNT and CDR2 YYREEE (reference sequence). The CDR3 covers 15 residues. V lost 0 bases and J lost 3; bases outside the gene matches: 4. The CDR3 loop is CASSLAGTVTDTQYF. The DNA of the CDR3 is TGTGCCAGCAGCTTGGCCGGGACAGTGACAGATACGCAGTATTTT.

The CDR3 DNA reads as TGTGCCAGCAGTTACTCGGAAGGCTCACCCCTCCACTTT. Its protein product is CASSYSEGSPLHF. The rearrangement joins TRBV6-5 to TRBJ1-6; D gene uncertain. Germline CDR1 reads MNHEY; CDR2 reads SVGAGI. Trimming took 0 bases from V and 10 from J, leaving 7 bases between them. The CDR3 extends over 13 amino acids.

The chain joins TRBV6-5 to TRBJ2-3; perhaps TRBD1 as D (7 bases). Germline V gives CDR1 MNHEY, CDR2 SVGAGI. The CDR3 sequence is 14 residues long. The V and J ends lost 5 bases and 1 base respectively, with 10 bases between them. The CDR3: CASSRRGGTDTQYF. CDR3 DNA: TGTGCCAGCAGTCGCAGGGGGGGCACAGATACGCAGTATTTT.

This chain connects TRBV20-1 to TRBJ2-7; 12 nucleotides line up with TRBD1. Germline V CDR1 and CDR2: DFQATT, SNEGSKA (reference sequence). V dropped 6 bases and J dropped 1; count of bases not matched to a gene: 13. The CDR3 extends over 17 amino acids. In DNA form, the CDR3 reads TGCAGTGCCATAACCGGGACAGGGGGCAGTAAGTCCTACGAGCAGTACTTC. Encoded protein: CSAITGTGGSKSYEQYF.

This clonotype was seen just once. The chain carries TRBV6-1 and TRBJ2-5, with D unresolved. V shed 5 bases and J shed 3 bases, with 13 bases lying between them. CDR1 is MNHNS, CDR2 SASEGT, per germline. The CDR3 runs 14 residues. The CDR3: CASSFLDAEETQYF. The DNA of the CDR3 is TGTGCCAGCAGTTTTTTAGACGCTGAAGAGACCCAGTACTTC.

The chain couples TRBV7-9 to TRBJ2-7; TRBD1 is a possible D gene (5 bases). This CDR3 spans 15 amino acids. The V end was cut by 5 bases, the J end by 6 bases, with 20 bases between. Germline values: CDR1 SEHNR, CDR2 FQNEAQ (reference sequence). CDR3 sequence: CASSEGQGVAGEQYF. The CDR3 DNA sequence: TGTGCCAGCAGCGAAGGCCAGGGTGTTGCTGGCGAGCAGTACTTC.

This clonotype is deemed medium-sized. The V call is TRBV13, the J call TRBJ2-1, with TRBD2 matching over 7 bases. Germline CDR1 reads PRHDT; CDR2 reads FYEKMQ (reference sequence). The CDR3 covers 14 residues. V lost 2 bases, J lost 7 bases, and 5 bases stayed unmatched. CDR3 region: CASSLRRESNEQFF. The CDR3 DNA is TGTGCCAGCAGCTTACGGCGGGAGTCAAATGAGCAGTTCTTC.

This clonotype occurred once. This chain joins TRBV7-2 and TRBJ2-6; TRBD1 matches at 12 bases. Germline CDR1 is SGHTA and CDR2 is FQGNSA. The CDR3 totals 18 residues. V was clipped by 2 bases and J by 4 bases; unmatched bases: 6. CDR3 amino acids: CASSLTRDRGPGANVLTF. For the CDR3, the DNA is TGTGCCAGCAGCTTAACCAGGGACAGGGGGCCAGGGGCCAACGTCCTGACTTTC.

This clonotype occurred a few times. V gene TRBV10-2 combines with J gene TRBJ2-2; a weak D match, TRBD1 (5 bases). Germline lookup yields CDR1 WSHSY and CDR2 SAAADI. The CDR3 spans 12 residues. V dropped 8 bases and J dropped 4 bases, with 8 bases sitting between them. The CDR3 region has the DNA TGCGCCAGCCTTAGGGGCACCGGGGAGCTGTTTTTT. Translated: CASLRGTGELFF.

At least ten counts were recorded for this clonotype. The chain carries TRBV10-3 and TRBJ2-6; perhaps TRBD1 as D (6 bases). V was trimmed by 10 bases and J by 3 bases, leaving 10 bases between them. Germline V CDR1 and CDR2: ENHRY, SYGVKD. The CDR3 is made up of 13 amino acids. The CDR3 DNA sequence: TGTGCCACCGCAGGGGTTGGGGCCAACGTCCTGACTTTC. Its translation is CATAGVGANVLTF.

The chain links TRBV4-2 to TRBJ1-5; D uncertain. V was cut by 0 bases and J by 6 bases, with 0 bases left in between. Germline values: CDR1 LGHNA, CDR2 YNFKEQ. The CDR3 consists of 11 residues. Written as DNA, the CDR3 is TGTGCCAGCAGCCAAGATCAGCCCCAGCATTTT. Translated, it gives CASSQDQPQHF.

The chain couples TRBV7-2 to TRBJ2-1, with 7 bases matching TRBD2. From germline, CDR1 is SGHTA and CDR2 FQGNSA. This CDR3 spans 15 amino acids. V lost 5 bases, J lost 3 bases, and 7 bases stayed unmatched. Written as DNA, the CDR3 is TGTGCCAGCAGCGCCCAGCCGGGGGGCTACAATGAGCAGTTCTTC. This gives the protein CASSAQPGGYNEQFF.

This clonotype was observed at least ten times. The rearrangement uses TRBV30 and TRBJ1-2; the D is unclear. CDR1 is GTSNPN, CDR2 SVGIG, per germline (reference sequence). Trimming pared 0 bases from V and 5 bases from J, leaving 10 bases between. The CDR3 sequence is 13 residues long. DNA of the CDR3: TGTGCCTGGAGTGTACCAGTACTATATGGCTACACCTTC. Amino acids: CAWSVPVLYGYTF. Full variable domain (rest looked up from reference TRBV30 and TRBJ1-2): SQTIHQWPATLVQPVGSPLSLECTVEGTSNPNLYWYRQAAGRGLQLLFYSVGIGQISSEVPQNLSASRPQDRQFILSSKKLLLSDSGFYLCAWSVPVLYGYTFGSGTRLTVV.

The chain recombines TRBV20-1 with TRBJ2-3; TRBD2 aligns across 9 bases. The CDR3 covers 15 residues. CDR1 and CDR2 (germline): DFQATT, SNEGSKA (reference sequence). J was trimmed by 4 bases and V by 3 bases; bases with no gene match: 8. CDR3 residues: CSASAGGPHADTQYF. The CDR3 DNA follows: TGCAGTGCTAGTGCGGGGGGGCCACATGCAGATACGCAGTATTTT.

This clonotype showed up just once. This rearrangement joins TRBV28 to TRBJ1-6; D ambiguous. Germline lookup yields CDR1 MDHEN and CDR2 SYDVKM. The ends were cut back, 5 bases at V and 11 bases at J, with 10 bases in the middle. The CDR3 spans 12 residues. The CDR3 bases are TGTGCCAGCAGTCCCACGAGGGCACCCCTCCACTTT. The encoded protein is CASSPTRAPLHF.

The chain uses TRBV10-3 and TRBJ2-7; D is ambiguous. Trimming removed 4 bases at V and 0 bases at J, with 4 bases between. The CDR3 spans 12 residues. Germline V lookup: CDR1 ENHRY, CDR2 SYGVKD. The chain's CDR3 is CAISATSYEQYF. CDR3 in DNA: TGTGCCATCAGTGCCACCTCCTACGAGCAGTACTTC.

This clonotype has ten or more counts. This chain joins TRBV13 and TRBJ2-3, with TRBD2 matching 11 bases. Per germline, CDR1 PRHDT and CDR2 FYEKMQ (reference sequence). The CDR3 covers 18 residues. After removal of 5 bases from V and 1 base from J, the junction contained 11 bases not matched to a gene. The CDR3 DNA sequence: TGTGCCAGCAGCCAGACGGGACTAGCGGATCGGGGCACAGATACGCAGTATTTT. Amino acids: CASSQTGLADRGTDTQYF.

This chain uses TRBV7-3 with TRBJ2-7; possible D gene TRBD2, 6 bases. V was pared by 5 bases and J by 5 bases, with 22 bases between. This CDR3 region has 16 residues. Germline values: CDR1 SGHTA, CDR2 FQGTGA. The CDR3 coding sequence is TGTGCCAGCAGCCCGTCGCTAGCGAGAGCTTTAAACGAGCAGTACTTC. This encodes CASSPSLARALNEQYF.

J is TRBJ2-7 and V is TRBV5-1, with D tentatively TRBD1 (6 bases). This CDR3 comprises 12 residues. V was trimmed by 4 bases and J by 7 bases, leaving 12 bases between them. Germline lookup yields CDR1 SGHRS and CDR2 YFSETQ. The CDR3 protein is CASSRNREEQYF. The CDR3 coding sequence is TGCGCCAGCAGCCGGAACAGGGAGGAGCAGTACTTC.

The chain carries TRBV7-9 and TRBJ2-2, with a weak D call TRBD1 (5 bases). Germline V gene sequence: CDR1 SEHNR, CDR2 FQNEAQ (reference sequence). V was pared by 0 bases and J by 1 base, with 6 bases between. The CDR3 extends over 15 amino acids. CDR3 in DNA: TGTGCCAGCAGCTTAGCCCAGGGGAACACCGGGGAGCTGTTTTTT. Amino acid sequence: CASSLAQGNTGELFF.

The gene calls are TRBV29-1 and TRBJ2-1, with D possibly being TRBD1 (8 bases). Germline-derived CDR1 and CDR2 are SQVTM and ANQGSEA. The CDR3 is made up of 12 amino acids. The germline V and J ends were trimmed by 6 bases and 6 bases, with 12 bases remaining between them. The chain's CDR3 is CSVQGGANEQFF. CDR3 bases: TGCAGCGTACAGGGGGGGGCCAATGAGCAGTTCTTC.